Described below is a single TCR beta chain sequence and its context. Its antigen is unidentified. These data belong to a study of regulatory T cells in long-lasting Graves disease. About the study: Patients met the persistent Graves' disease definition after over 5 years of antithyroid drugs with positive TSH receptor antibodies.

Whole-study findings and limits: Repertoires from persistent disease leaned toward TRBV28, TRBJ1-2 and TRBJ2-5.

V was cut by 9 bases and J by 3 bases, with 15 bases left in between. Germline V lookup: CDR1 MNHEY, CDR2 SVGEGT. The CDR3 spans 13 residues. Construction of the TCR beta libraries employed iRepertoire HTBI primers in conjunction with Arm-PCR of CDR3 regions. TCRdb ran MiXCR on the multiplex PCR reads and lists one entry per CDR3 protein. The profile shows 310,000 or so distinct CDR3 sequences, roughly 21% of them singletons. Time point in this sample: persistent/refractory GD, antithyroid drugs over 5 years with positive TRAb. RNA from PBMCs was the source of the TCR library. The patients were enrolled through endocrinology in Xi'an, China.

The sample consisted of peripheral blood mononuclear cells (PBMCs), taken when the disease was refractory, from a patient treated with antithyroid drugs. This TCR was recovered from a female donor with Graves disease. The chain recombines TRBV6-2 or TRBV6-3 with TRBJ2-7; D might be TRBD2 (5 bases). The chain's CDR3 is CASRLDGNYEQYF. In DNA, the CDR3 is TGTGCCAGTCGCCTCGACGGGAACTACGAGCAGTACTTC.